These 29 T cell receptor beta chains were sequenced from one sample in a study of T cells in Graves' hyperthyroidism and ophthalmopathy. Amplification of TCR beta CDR3 regions used RNA as the template. First-round RT-PCR of the TCR CDR3 relied on the HTBI primer set. TCRdb reanalysed the multiplex PCR reads using MiXCR and keeps one entry per CDR3 protein. The data hold 380,000 or so distinct CDR3 sequences, with around an eighth observed a single time. The source material was blood. Source of these receptors: a man aged 25-45 years with Graves' hyperthyroidism that later progressed to Graves' ophthalmopathy.

This clonotype showed up just a few times. The gene calls are TRBV6-6 and TRBJ1-2, with TRBD1 as a possible D gene (5 bases). The V end was cut by 2 bases, the J end by 2 bases, with 9 bases between. Germline loops: CDR1 MNHNY, CDR2 SVGAGI (reference sequence). There are 14 residues in the CDR3. Written as DNA, the CDR3 is TGTGCCAGCAGTTACGGCAGGGAGAACTATGGCTACACCTTC. It codes for CASSYGRENYGYTF.

As concerns this clonotype: With a much larger clone just one base away, this may be a read error. This rearrangement joins TRBV19 to TRBJ1-5; D gene ambiguous. Germline V lookup: CDR1 LNHDA, CDR2 SQIVND (reference sequence). The CDR3 loop spans 14 amino acids. The CDR3 loop is CVSSIGFEDQPQHF. The CDR3 nucleotides read TGTGTCAGTAGTATAGGGTTCGAGGATCAGCCCCAGCATTTT.

Ten or more counts support this clonotype. The CDR3 loop is CASTLSGGGGQPQHF. CDR3 DNA: TGTGCCAGCACCTTATCGGGAGGGGGCGGTCAGCCCCAGCATTTT. The chain recombines TRBV6-1 with TRBJ1-5; 7 bases are shared with TRBD1. The V and J ends lost 7 bases and 6 bases, in that order; junction bases with no gene match: 12. Germline V CDR1 and CDR2: MNHNS, SASEGT. The CDR3 sequence is 15 residues long.

The rearrangement uses TRBV18 and TRBJ1-1, with D possibly matching TRBD1 (6 bases). V lost 1 base and J lost 0, with 9 bases in between. The germline CDR1 and CDR2 sequences are KGHSH and LQKENI. The CDR3 runs to 15 residues. The CDR3 DNA sequence: TGTGCCAGCTCACCACTTTCAGGGGTGAACACTGAAGCTTTCTTT. Protein sequence: CASSPLSGVNTEAFF.

The sample holds many counts of this clonotype. This rearrangement joins TRBV12-3 or TRBV12-4 to TRBJ2-4; D unresolved. This CDR3 contains 16 residues. Trimming took off 2 bases at V and 2 bases at J, with 13 bases between the two ends. The CDR3 sequence: CASSLPPLGSKNIQYF. The CDR3 DNA sequence: TGTGCCAGCAGTTTACCTCCCCTTGGTTCCAAAAACATTCAGTACTTC.

This sequence joins TRBV19 and TRBJ1-1; TRBD1 aligns across 7 bases. The CDR3 contains 13 residues. Germline V gene sequence: CDR1 LNHDA, CDR2 SQIVND (reference sequence). V was clipped by 9 bases and J by 6 bases; unmatched bases: 10. The CDR3 spells CASCRDRLAEAFF. CDR3 DNA sequence: TGTGCCAGCTGCCGGGACAGACTCGCTGAAGCTTTCTTT.

Ten or more counts support this clonotype. The rearrangement uses TRBV7-2 and TRBJ2-7; TRBD1 matches 10 bases. V trimming: 5 bases; J trimming: 6 bases; junction bases outside the gene matches: 13. CDR3 length: 16 amino acids. Germline V gene data show CDR1 as SGHTA and CDR2 as FQGNSA. The CDR3 protein is CASSKYPSGTGVEQYF. The CDR3 DNA follows: TGTGCCAGCAGCAAATATCCCTCCGGGACAGGGGTCGAGCAGTACTTC.

This clonotype turned up a few times. The chain is built from TRBV20-1 and TRBJ2-1; D is possibly TRBD2 (6 bases). From germline, CDR1 is DFQATT and CDR2 SNEGSKA (reference sequence). The CDR3 is 12 residues long. The ends were cut back, 6 bases at V and 10 bases at J, with 16 bases in the middle. The CDR3 DNA is TGCAGTGCCTTGCGGGACGAATCAGAGCAGTTCTTC. Its translation: CSALRDESEQFF.

This clonotype was seen only a few times. This sequence joins TRBV9 and TRBJ1-5, with D maybe TRBD1 (6 bases). Germline CDR1 and CDR2: SGDLS and YYNGEE. The CDR3 has 14 amino acids. Between the trimmed V and J ends, which lost 3 bases and 6 bases, there was a span of 13 bases. DNA for the CDR3: TGTGCCAGCAGCGCCTCAGGGGAGCTTCAGCCCCAGCATTTT. Its translation is CASSASGELQPQHF.

The table lists this clonotype with many counts. The gene calls are TRBV5-1 and TRBJ2-1; D is perhaps TRBD2 (6 bases). This CDR3 comprises 15 residues. Deletions cut 3 bases from V and 5 bases from J, with 15 bases between. Germline loops: CDR1 SGHRS, CDR2 YFSETQ. CDR3 sequence (DNA): TGCGCCAGCAGCTCCCAGACGGGGGTAAACAATGAGCAGTTCTTC. This sequence encodes CASSSQTGVNNEQFF.

This CDR3 reads CASSLGGLNSPLHF. The CDR3 DNA is TGCGCCAGCAGCTTGGGAGGGCTGAATTCACCCCTCCACTTT. The J gene is TRBJ1-6, the V gene TRBV5-1; no definite D call. The germline V gene encodes CDR1 SGHRS and CDR2 YFSETQ. Trimming removed 0 bases from V and 7 bases from J, with 8 bases in between. The CDR3 runs 14 residues.

The table lists this clonotype with a few counts. The chain joins TRBV5-1 to TRBJ2-3; 16 bases map to TRBD2. V was clipped by 4 bases and J by 0 bases; unmatched bases: 5. Per germline, CDR1 SGHRS and CDR2 YFSETQ. This CDR3 contains 18 residues. Written as DNA, the CDR3 is TGCGCCAGCAGCCCGCCGGGACTAGCGGGGGGGAGCACAGATACGCAGTATTTT. This encodes CASSPPGLAGGSTDTQYF.

This clonotype was picked up many times. The J gene is TRBJ1-3, the V gene TRBV10-3; TRBD1 might be the D (5 bases). CDR3 size: 14 residues. The germline V and J ends were trimmed by 2 bases and 5 bases, with 10 bases remaining between them. The germline gives CDR1 ENHRY, CDR2 SYGVKD. CDR3 bases: TGTGCCATCAGTGAGGGGACGTTGCGAAACACCATATATTTT. Protein product: CAISEGTLRNTIYF.

This clonotype was detected only a few times. The J gene is TRBJ2-3, the V gene TRBV18, with D perhaps TRBD1 or TRBD2 (5 bases each). This CDR3 has 16 amino acids. CDR1 and CDR2 from the germline V gene are KGHSH and LQKENI. V lost 4 bases to trimming and J lost 2 bases, with 16 bases between them. CDR3 in amino acids: CASSQRDPATTDTQYF. The DNA of the CDR3 is TGTGCCAGCTCACAGAGGGACCCAGCAACCACAGATACGCAGTATTTT.

At least ten counts were recorded for this clonotype. This chain links TRBV29-1 with TRBJ1-2; D is ambiguous. This CDR3 comprises 13 residues. Deletions cut 2 bases from V and 3 bases from J, with 10 bases between. Germline values: CDR1 SQVTM, CDR2 ANQGSEA. CDR3 nucleotides: TGCAGCGTTGAATGGCAGGTTGACTATGGCTACACCTTC. Protein product: CSVEWQVDYGYTF.

This clonotype has only a few counts. The CDR3 loop is CASSQPDQKETQYF. CDR3 sequence (DNA): TGCGCCAGCAGCCAACCGGACCAGAAAGAGACCCAGTACTTC. The rearrangement joins TRBV4-1 to TRBJ2-5; D uncertain. CDR3 size: 14 residues. Trimming cost V 2 bases and J 3 bases, with 10 bases left between them. The germline gives CDR1 MGHRA, CDR2 YSYEKL.

This clonotype was picked up many times. The chain links TRBV20-1 to TRBJ1-5; TRBD1 might be the D (6 bases). The CDR3 extends over 12 amino acids. Looked up from germline, CDR1 is DFQATT and CDR2 is SNEGSKA (reference sequence). V shed 6 bases and J shed 9 bases, with 15 bases lying between them. The CDR3 protein is CSARTAILPQHF. The DNA for the CDR3 is TGCAGTGCAAGGACAGCAATCTTGCCCCAGCATTTT.

V gene TRBV29-1 combines with J gene TRBJ1-1; the D gene is possibly TRBD1 (6 bases). The CDR3 extends over 12 amino acids. In germline, CDR1 is SQVTM, CDR2 ANQGSEA. The ends were cut back, 7 bases at V and 0 bases at J, with 9 bases in the middle. As DNA, the CDR3 is TGCAGCGGGGACATTATGAACACTGAAGCTTTCTTT. This translates into CSGDIMNTEAFF.

The chain recombines TRBV2 with TRBJ2-6, with TRBD1 as a possible D gene (6 bases). Germline CDR1 is SNHLY and CDR2 is FYNNEI. The CDR3 sequence is 16 residues long. Trimming left V 2 bases short and J 0 bases short, with 8 bases between. The CDR3 DNA sequence: TGTGCCAGCAGTGAATGGACAGCCTCTGGGGCCAACGTCCTGACTTTC. Encoded protein: CASSEWTASGANVLTF.

This clonotype was observed a handful of times. The rearrangement joins TRBV20-1 to TRBJ1-1; D not certain. This CDR3 has 14 amino acids. Germline CDR1 reads DFQATT; CDR2 reads SNEGSKA (reference sequence). Trimming cost V 1 base and J 1 base, with 10 bases left between them. The CDR3 sequence: CSARGPGGNTEAFF. The DNA of the CDR3 is TGCAGTGCTAGAGGCCCGGGAGGGAACACTGAAGCTTTCTTT.

In this sample, this clonotype turned up many times. This chain links TRBV6-1 with TRBJ1-5; TRBD1 is a possible D gene (5 bases). The CDR3 has 14 residues. Germline V lookup: CDR1 MNHNS, CDR2 SASEGT. V gave up 8 bases and J gave up 0 bases, with 11 bases separating them. The CDR3 DNA is TGTGCCAGCCGGGACGGAATTAGCAATCAGCCCCAGCATTTT. This encodes CASRDGISNQPQHF.

The J gene is TRBJ2-7, the V gene TRBV15; D is uncertain. The CDR3 runs to 15 residues. V lost 0 bases and J lost 1, with 10 bases in between. The germline V gene has CDR1 LNHNV and CDR2 YYDKDF (reference sequence). The CDR3 DNA reads TGTGCCACCAGCAGAGACCCGGACGGTTCCTACGAGCAGTACTTC. Translating it yields CATSRDPDGSYEQYF.

This clonotype was seen many times. The chain joins TRBV3-1 to TRBJ2-7; a possible D gene is TRBD2 (6 bases). Trimming removed 8 bases at V and 2 bases at J, with 13 bases between. Germline lookup yields CDR1 LGHDT and CDR2 YNNKEL (reference sequence). The length of the CDR3 is 13 residues. The CDR3 sequence is CASGLRGAYEQYF. The CDR3 DNA follows: TGTGCCAGCGGATTGCGGGGAGCCTACGAGCAGTACTTC.

The gene calls are TRBV29-1 and TRBJ2-7; 9 bases are shared with TRBD1. The CDR3 consists of 13 residues. CDR1 is SQVTM, CDR2 ANQGSEA, per germline. J was trimmed by 1 base and V by 4 bases; bases with no gene match: 2. CDR3 DNA: TGCAGCGTTGTGGGGACAGGGTCCTACGAGCAGTACTTC. Translation: CSVVGTGSYEQYF.

Points on this clonotype: This may arise from a read error, as a much more abundant clone is one base away. The gene calls are TRBV7-9 and TRBJ1-1; no reliable D call. Germline lookup yields CDR1 SEHNR and CDR2 FQNEAQ (reference sequence). Trimming shortened V by 3 bases and J by 3 bases, and 11 bases separated the two germline ends. There are 14 residues in the CDR3. The CDR3 reads CASSLLEGDTEAFF. The DNA for the CDR3 is TGTGCCAGCAGCTTGCTTGAGGGAGACACTGAAGCTTTCTTT.

The chain joins TRBV6-9 to TRBJ1-3; the D is unclear. The CDR3 is made up of 15 amino acids. V was clipped by 3 bases and J by 0 bases, with 9 bases between them. The germline gives CDR1 MNHGY, CDR2 SVAAGI. CDR3 loop: CASSYRPGSGNTIYF. The CDR3 nucleotides are TGTGCCAGCAGTTACCGACCTGGCTCTGGAAACACCATATATTTT.

This clonotype was picked up many times. The chain uses TRBV11-2 and TRBJ1-1; D not certain. Trimming cost V 2 bases and J 1 base, with 11 bases left between them. The CDR3 sequence is 15 residues long. The germline V gene encodes CDR1 SGHAT and CDR2 FQNNGV. The CDR3 coding sequence is TGTGCCAGCAGCTTACTTCTGGGGAGGAACACTGAAGCTTTCTTT. As protein: CASSLLLGRNTEAFF.

This clonotype was counted many times. The chain has TRBV30 and TRBJ1-6, with 8 bases matching TRBD1. Per germline, CDR1 GTSNPN and CDR2 SVGIG (reference sequence). V was clipped by 3 bases and J by 10 bases; unmatched bases: 5. This CDR3 is 13 amino acids long. CDR3: CAWRGQVESPLHF. The CDR3 DNA reads TGTGCCTGGAGGGGACAGGTGGAATCACCCCTCCACTTT. The variable domain in full, completed from reference TRBV30 and TRBJ1-6, reads SQTIHQWPATLVQPVGSPLSLECTVEGTSNPNLYWYRQAAGRGLQLLFYSVGIGQISSEVPQNLSASRPQDRQFILSSKKLLLSDSGFYLCAWRGQVESPLHFGNGTRLTVT.

This clonotype was detected ten times or more. This chain joins TRBV12-3 or TRBV12-4 and TRBJ1-1; tentatively, D is TRBD1 (6 bases). This CDR3 spans 16 amino acids. V lost 5 bases and J 0 bases, leaving 16 bases between the germline ends. CDR3: CASSTSDRKMNTEAFF. For the CDR3, the DNA is TGTGCCAGCAGTACTAGTGACAGGAAAATGAACACTGAAGCTTTCTTT.